This T cell receptor beta chain comes out of a study of OX40 agonist ivuxolimab in advanced cancers. Whole-study results and caveats: Among the least clonally expanded were partial responders at 0.1-3.0 mg/kg.

Sequenced by immunoSEQ multiplex PCR; TCRdb stores in-frame clones only, minus some. The sample lists about 68,000 clones; approximately 91% were seen once. A word on this clone: No antigen is known for it.

This specimen was CD4+ or CD8+ T cells sorted from blood, taken in a trial of the OX40 agonist ivuxolimab. This TCR was sampled from an adult with an advanced solid tumor such as melanoma, head and neck, liver or kidney cancer.

CDR3 DNA sequence: TGTGCCAGCAATGACGCGGGGGGGAATGAGCAGTTCTTC. This encodes CASNDAGGNEQFF. V usage is TRBV6-1 and J usage is TRBJ2-1; TRBD2 agrees at 9 bases. There are 13 residues in the CDR3. Unmatched junction bases numbered 5, after V lost 7 bases and J lost 7 bases. Looked up from germline, CDR1 is MNHNS and CDR2 is SASEGT.